These 14 T cell receptor beta chains share one sample of origin, sequenced in a study of T cells in Graves' hyperthyroidism and ophthalmopathy. The CDR3 regions of TCR beta were amplified from RNA transcripts. Initially, a first-round RT-PCR of the TCR CDR3 employed the HTBI primer set. MiXCR, applied by TCRdb to the multiplex PCR reads, yields one record per CDR3 protein. The sample lists approximately 95,000 distinct CDR3 sequences, roughly 39% occurring once. Sequencing used peripheral blood or thyroid tissue (not recorded which). These receptors came from a woman under 40 with Graves' hyperthyroidism.

CDR3 protein: CASSPTGPYGYTIYF. The CDR3 DNA follows: TGTGCCAGCAGCCCCACAGGACCCTATGGCTACACCATATATTTT. The genes are TRBV12-3 or TRBV12-4 and TRBJ1-3; a weak D match, TRBD1 (5 bases). The CDR3 is 15 residues long. Trimming cost V 6 bases and J 8 bases, with 20 bases left between them.

The gene calls are TRBV7-8 and TRBJ2-1; weak D call: TRBD2 (5 bases). Trimming removed 5 bases from V and 13 bases from J, with 15 bases in between. Germline lookup yields CDR1 SGHVS and CDR2 FQNEAQ. This CDR3 region has 12 residues. CDR3: CASSQGQLVQFF. The CDR3 bases are TGTGCCAGCAGCCAAGGGCAACTAGTTCAGTTCTTC.

This chain links TRBV15 with TRBJ2-3; 11 positions match TRBD2. Germline CDR1 and CDR2: LNHNV and YYDKDF (reference sequence). The length of the CDR3 is 15 residues. V shed 5 bases, J shed 5 bases, and the junction held 6 bases outside the gene matches. The CDR3 bases are TGTGCCACCAGCCGTAGCGGGAGGGCCGGAGATACGCAGTATTTT. Its protein is CATSRSGRAGDTQYF.

In its sample, this clonotype was seen a few times. A much larger clone differs by one base, so this may be a read error. This rearrangement joins TRBV19 to TRBJ1-5; D gene unclear. The germline CDR1 and CDR2 sequences are LNHDA and SQIVND (reference sequence). This CDR3 is built from 15 residues. V gave up 8 bases and J gave up 4 bases, with 18 bases separating them. Here the CDR3 DNA reads TGTGCCAGTGGTTCTCAAGGATTTGGGAATCAGCCCCAGCATTTT. Its protein is CASGSQGFGNQPQHF.

The chain employs TRBV5-1 and TRBJ2-2, with 8 bases fitting TRBD1. The CDR3 is made up of 15 amino acids. Germline CDR1 and CDR2: SGHRS and YFSETQ. V lost 4 bases to trimming and J lost 6 bases; unmatched junction nucleotides: 8. The CDR3 coding sequence is TGCGCCAGCAGCCGGACAGGGATTCTCGCCGGGGAGCTGTTTTTT. Protein sequence: CASSRTGILAGELFF.

V and J are TRBV6-5 and TRBJ2-3; TRBD1 is a possible D gene (6 bases). CDR3 size: 13 residues. Trimming left V 9 bases short and J 1 base short, with 11 bases between. The V gene's germline CDR1 is MNHEY and CDR2 SVGAGI. CDR3 sequence (DNA): TGTGCCAGTGGACAGCACCGCACAGATACGCAGTATTTT. It specifies CASGQHRTDTQYF.

V usage is TRBV9 and J usage is TRBJ2-5; 7 nucleotides match TRBD1. The CDR3 has 16 amino acids. J gave up 5 bases and V 7 bases, and 17 bases lay outside the gene matches. Germline lookup yields CDR1 SGDLS and CDR2 YYNGEE. The CDR3 loop is CASGRGGADTGETQYF. The CDR3 coding sequence is TGTGCCAGCGGTAGAGGGGGCGCGGACACCGGGGAGACCCAGTACTTC.

The chain joins TRBV9 to TRBJ1-2, with 7 nucleotides matching TRBD1. Germline CDR1 reads SGDLS; CDR2 reads YYNGEE. V gave up 4 bases and J gave up 2 bases; unmatched junction bases: 5. The length of the CDR3 is 14 residues. CDR3 nucleotide sequence: TGTGCCAGCAGCACCGCGACAGGGAACTATGGCTACACCTTC. Its translation: CASSTATGNYGYTF.

As to this clonotype: The CDR3 ends on some other residue instead of the conserved phenylalanine or tryptophan, so this is likely a read error. Because the CDR3's place on the DNA is in doubt, the DNA is left out and the CDR3 is given as listed by TCRdb. This chain links TRBV29-1 with TRBJ1-4; the table assigns TRBD1, which was not confirmed against the DNA. Germline values: CDR1 SQVTM, CDR2 ANQGSEA. The CDR3 is made up of 15 amino acids, end residues included. The CDR3: CSVELSLLRGAFFEQ.

The chain employs TRBV20-1 and TRBJ2-2, with D perhaps matching TRBD1 (5 bases). The V end was cut by 2 bases, the J end by 1 base, with 14 bases between. The CDR3 contains 16 residues. CDR1 and CDR2 (germline): DFQATT, SNEGSKA (reference sequence). In DNA, the CDR3 is TGCAGTGCTAGACCCGGACAAAGAGGGAACACCGGGGAGCTGTTTTTT. As protein: CSARPGQRGNTGELFF.

The V gene is TRBV2, the J gene TRBJ2-5, with 14 nucleotides matching TRBD2. With V trimmed by 6 bases and J by 5 bases, 8 bases remained unmatched. The CDR3 is 16 residues long. CDR1 and CDR2 (germline): SNHLY, FYNNEI. CDR3 sequence: CASRTSGRGWEETQYF. In DNA form, the CDR3 reads TGTGCCAGCAGGACTAGCGGGAGGGGATGGGAGGAGACCCAGTACTTC.

The chain carries TRBV21-1 and TRBJ1-4; the table calls TRBD1, which could not be checked here. TRBV21-1 is a listed pseudogene. The CDR3 runs 13 residues. CDR3: CASSRQGNEKLFF. CDR3 DNA sequence: TGTGCCAGCAGCAGACAGGGAAACGAAAAACTGTTTTTT.

The V call is TRBV20-1, the J call TRBJ2-6; no definite D call. V lost 6 bases, J lost 4 bases, and 4 bases lay in between. This CDR3 spans 11 amino acids. CDR1 DFQATT and CDR2 SNEGSKA come from the germline V gene (reference sequence). CDR3 nucleotide sequence: TGCAGTGCGGGGGGGGCCAACGTCCTGACTTTC. Its translation: CSAGGANVLTF.

This clonotype was counted many times. The chain combines TRBV6-5 with TRBJ1-1; 7 nucleotides match TRBD1. Germline CDR1 MNHEY, CDR2 SVGAGI. Unmatched junction bases numbered 7, after V lost 4 bases and J lost 5 bases. The CDR3 consists of 14 residues. CDR3 in DNA: TGTGCCAGCAGTTTACAGGGGTTAGGGACTGAAGCTTTCTTT. Translated: CASSLQGLGTEAFF.